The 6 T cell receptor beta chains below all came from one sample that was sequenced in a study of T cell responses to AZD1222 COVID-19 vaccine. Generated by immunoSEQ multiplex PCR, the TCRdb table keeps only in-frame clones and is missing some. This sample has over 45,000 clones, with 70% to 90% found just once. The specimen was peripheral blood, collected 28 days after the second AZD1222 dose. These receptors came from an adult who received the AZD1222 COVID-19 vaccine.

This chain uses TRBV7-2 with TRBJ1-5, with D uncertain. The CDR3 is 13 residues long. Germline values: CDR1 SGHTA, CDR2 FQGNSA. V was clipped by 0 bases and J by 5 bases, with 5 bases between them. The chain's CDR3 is CASSLAPDQPQHF. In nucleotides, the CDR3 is TGTGCCAGCAGCTTAGCCCCAGATCAGCCCCAGCATTTT.

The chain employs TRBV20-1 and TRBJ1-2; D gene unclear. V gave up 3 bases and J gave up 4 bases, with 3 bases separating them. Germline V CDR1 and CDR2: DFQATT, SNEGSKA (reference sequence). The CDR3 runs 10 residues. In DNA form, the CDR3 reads TGCAGTGCTAGTCCCTATGGCTACACCTTC. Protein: CSASPYGYTF.

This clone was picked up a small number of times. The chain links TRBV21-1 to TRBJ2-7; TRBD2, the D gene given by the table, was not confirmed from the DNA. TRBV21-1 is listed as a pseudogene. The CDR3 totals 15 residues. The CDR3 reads CASSRMGTRTNQQYF. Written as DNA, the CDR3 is TGTGCCAGCAGCAGGATGGGGACTAGGACAAACCAGCAGTACTTC.

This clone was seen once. The chain's CDR3 is CASSSGTADTYEQYF. As DNA, the CDR3 is TGCGCCAGCAGCTCCGGGACAGCCGATACCTACGAGCAGTACTTC. The chain couples TRBV5-1 to TRBJ2-7; 7 bases are a match to TRBD1. The V gene end was trimmed by 3 bases and the J gene end by 2 bases; junction bases not matched to a gene: 8. Germline V gene data show CDR1 as SGHRS and CDR2 as YFSETQ. This CDR3 region has 15 residues.

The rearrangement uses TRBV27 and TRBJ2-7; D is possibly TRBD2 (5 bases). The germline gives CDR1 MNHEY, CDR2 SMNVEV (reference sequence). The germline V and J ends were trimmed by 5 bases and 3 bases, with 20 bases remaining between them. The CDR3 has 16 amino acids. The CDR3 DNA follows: TGTGCCAGCAGTACGAACCGGGTCCAGCGGAGCTACGAGCAGTACTTC. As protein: CASSTNRVQRSYEQYF.

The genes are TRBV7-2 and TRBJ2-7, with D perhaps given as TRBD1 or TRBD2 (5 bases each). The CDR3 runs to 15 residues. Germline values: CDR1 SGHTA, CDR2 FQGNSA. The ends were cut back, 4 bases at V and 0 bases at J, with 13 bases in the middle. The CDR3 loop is CASSSVRGVSYEQYF. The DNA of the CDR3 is TGTGCCAGCAGCTCTGTTCGAGGGGTCTCCTACGAGCAGTACTTC.